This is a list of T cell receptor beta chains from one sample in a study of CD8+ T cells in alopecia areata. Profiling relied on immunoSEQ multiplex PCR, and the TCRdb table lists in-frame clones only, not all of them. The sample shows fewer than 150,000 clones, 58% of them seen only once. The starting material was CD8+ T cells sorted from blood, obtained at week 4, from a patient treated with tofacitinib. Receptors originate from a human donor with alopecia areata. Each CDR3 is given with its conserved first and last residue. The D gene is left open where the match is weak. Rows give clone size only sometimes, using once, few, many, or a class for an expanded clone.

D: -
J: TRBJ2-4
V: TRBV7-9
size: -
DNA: TGTGCCAGCATGCGAGGCACCACGACAAACAACATTCAGTACTTC
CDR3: CASMRGTTTNNIQYF

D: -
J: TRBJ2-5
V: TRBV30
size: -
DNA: TGTGCCTGGAGTGAGGGCTTCCAGTACTTC
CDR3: CAWSEGFQYF

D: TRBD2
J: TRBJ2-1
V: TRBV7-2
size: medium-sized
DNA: TGTGCCAGCAGCTTACGATCAGGACTAGCGAATGAGCAGTTCTTC
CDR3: CASSLRSGLANEQFF

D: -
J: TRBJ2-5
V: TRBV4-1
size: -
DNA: TGCGCCAGCAGCCATCTGGAGACCCAGTACTTC
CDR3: CASSHLETQYF

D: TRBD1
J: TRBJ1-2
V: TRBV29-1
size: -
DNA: TGCAGCGGTCAGGGACAGAGCAACTATGGCTACACCTTC
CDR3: CSGQGQSNYGYTF

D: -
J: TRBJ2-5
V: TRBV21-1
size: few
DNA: TGTGCCAGCAGCAATTCCCGGGACAGCCAAGAGACCCAGTACTTC
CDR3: CASSNSRDSQETQYF

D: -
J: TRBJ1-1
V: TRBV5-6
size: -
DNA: TGTGCCAGCTGCCATGCAGGGATGAACACTGAAGCTTTCTTT
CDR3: CASCHAGMNTEAFF

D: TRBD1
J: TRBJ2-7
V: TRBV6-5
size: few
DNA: TGTGCCAGCAGGGGGGACAGCTCCTACGAGCAGTACTTC
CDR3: CASRGDSSYEQYF

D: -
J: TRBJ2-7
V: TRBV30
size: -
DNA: TGTGCCTGGAGTGTAGGACAGCGTTACGAGCAGTACTTC
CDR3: CAWSVGQRYEQYF

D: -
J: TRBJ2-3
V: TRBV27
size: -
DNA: TGTGCCAGCAGTTTATTGGGGGGACGCACAGATACGCAGTATTTT
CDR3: CASSLLGGRTDTQYF

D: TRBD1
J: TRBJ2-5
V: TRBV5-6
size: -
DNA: TGTGCCAGCAGCTTTTTGGGGACAGGACAAGAGACCCAGTACTTC
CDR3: CASSFLGTGQETQYF

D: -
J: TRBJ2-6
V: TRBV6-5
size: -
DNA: TGTGCCAGCAGTTACTCGGTCGGGGCCAACGTCCTGACTTTC
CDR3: CASSYSVGANVLTF

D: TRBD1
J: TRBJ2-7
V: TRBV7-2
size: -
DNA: TGTGCCAGCAGCTTAGTCCAACAGGGGGACTACGAGCAGTACTTC
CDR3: CASSLVQQGDYEQYF

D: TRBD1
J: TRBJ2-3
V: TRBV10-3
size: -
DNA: TGTGCCATCAGTGAGGAAGGACAGGGCGAGGATACGCAGTATTTT
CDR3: CAISEEGQGEDTQYF

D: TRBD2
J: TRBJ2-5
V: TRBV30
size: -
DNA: TGTGCCTACCTAGCGGGAGATTGGGAGACCCAGTACTTC
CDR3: CAYLAGDWETQYF

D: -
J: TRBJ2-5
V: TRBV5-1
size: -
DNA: TGCGCCAGCAGCTTGGATCGGGTCCAAGAGACCCAGTACTTC
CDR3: CASSLDRVQETQYF